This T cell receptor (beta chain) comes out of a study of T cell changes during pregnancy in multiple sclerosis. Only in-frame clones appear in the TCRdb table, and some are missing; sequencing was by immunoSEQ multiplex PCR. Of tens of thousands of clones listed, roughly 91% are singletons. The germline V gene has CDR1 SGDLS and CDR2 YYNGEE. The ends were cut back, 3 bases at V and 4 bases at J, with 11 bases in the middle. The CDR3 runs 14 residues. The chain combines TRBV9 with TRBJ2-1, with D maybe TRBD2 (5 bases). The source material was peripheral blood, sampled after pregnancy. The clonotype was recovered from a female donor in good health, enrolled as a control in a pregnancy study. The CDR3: CASSALGSYNEQFF. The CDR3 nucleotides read TGTGCCAGCAGCGCACTAGGTTCGTACAATGAGCAGTTCTTC.